A single sample is the source of the 20 T cell receptor beta chains below, sequenced in a study of molecular identifiers for immune sequencing clone quantification. TCRdb fed the PCR reads into MiXCR, producing one record per CDR3 protein. The table lists more than 95,000 distinct CDR3 sequences, 20% to 25% of them singletons. Sequencing used naive CD8+ T cells from blood, with Jurkat cell RNA spiked in. Subset specified: FACS-sorted CD8+CD4-CCR7+CD45RA+ naive T cells. Receptor source: a human donor in good health. Some libraries in this study had Jurkat cell RNA spiked in.

This clonotype was detected a few times. J is TRBJ2-1 and V is TRBV7-9; 8 bases fit TRBD2. CDR3 length equals 15 residues. V lost 3 bases, J lost 8 bases, and 9 bases stayed unmatched. Germline CDR1 SEHNR, CDR2 FQNEAQ (reference sequence). Written as DNA, the CDR3 is TGTGCCAGCAGCTTTGGCGGGGGGCCCGGGGATGAGCAGTTCTTC. Translating gives CASSFGGGPGDEQFF. The entire variable domain, with the rest obtained from reference TRBV7-9 and TRBJ2-1, is as follows: DTGVSQNPRHKITKRGQNVTFRCDPISEHNRLYWYRQTLGQGPEFLTYFQNEAQLEKSRLLSDRFSAERPKGSFSTLEIQRTEQGDSAMYLCASSFGGGPGDEQFFGPGTRLTVL.

This clonotype was observed a few times. The V gene is TRBV7-6, the J gene TRBJ2-1; D is uncertain. This CDR3 is 13 amino acids long. V lost 5 bases, J lost 0 bases, and 5 bases lay in between. CDR1 SGHVS and CDR2 FNYEAQ come from the germline V gene. CDR3 in DNA: TGTGCCAGCAGCCCCCCCTCCTACAATGAGCAGTTCTTC. Translation gives CASSPPSYNEQFF.

This rearrangement joins TRBV4-1 to TRBJ2-1; possibly TRBD1 for D (5 bases). The CDR3 is 15 amino acids. The V end lost 5 bases, the J end lost 5 bases, and 16 bases lay between the germline ends. Germline CDR1 is MGHRA and CDR2 is YSYEKL. Here the CDR3 DNA reads TGCGCCAGCAGCACTCCCCAGGGCTTAAACAATGAGCAGTTCTTC. Protein product: CASSTPQGLNNEQFF.

A word on this clonotype: At one end, the junction sequence differs from germline, possibly due to a read error. J is TRBJ2-2 and V is TRBV4-2, with D unresolved. Germline CDR1 reads LGHNA; CDR2 reads YNFKEQ. CDR3 length: 13 amino acids. The CDR3 loop is CASSQADTRELFF. CDR3 DNA: TGTGCCAGCAGCCAAGCAGACACCCGGGAGCTGTTTTTT.

A remark on this clonotype: Possible read error: a much larger clone is one base away. The rearrangement links TRBV10-3 to TRBJ1-5, with D perhaps TRBD1 (5 bases). V lost 7 bases, J lost 5 bases, and 21 bases lay in between. The CDR3 has 16 amino acids. Per germline, CDR1 ENHRY and CDR2 SYGVKD. The CDR3 nucleotides read TGTGCCATCAATGGCGGCAGGGAAACGGGCGATCAGCCCCAGCATTTT. It translates to CAINGGRETGDQPQHF.

Concerning this clonotype itself: Given a much more abundant clone one base away, this may be a read error. This chain joins TRBV7-6 and TRBJ2-7; 10 bases fit TRBD1. This CDR3 region has 15 residues. CDR1 SGHVS and CDR2 FNYEAQ come from the germline V gene. The CDR3 spells CASSPRTGGSNERYF. The CDR3 coding sequence is TGTGCCAGCAGCCCCCGGACAGGGGGAAGTAACGAGCGGTACTTC.

Regarding this clonotype: Just one base apart from a much larger clone, this may be a read error. The CDR3 is CASVTSTDTQYF. In nucleotides, the CDR3 is TGTGCCAGCGTGACTAGCACAGATACGCAGTATTTT. The chain carries TRBV19 and TRBJ2-3; no clear D gene. The CDR3 spans 12 residues. CDR1 is LNHDA, CDR2 SQIVND, per germline (reference sequence). The germline V and J ends were trimmed by 9 bases and 0 bases, with 7 bases remaining between them.

This clonotype was detected many times. CDR3 in amino acids: CASSPRRTSGSEYTGELFF. In DNA, the CDR3 is TGTGCCAGCAGCCCACGAAGGACTAGCGGGAGCGAATACACCGGGGAGCTGTTTTTT. V and J are TRBV13 and TRBJ2-2; 13 positions match TRBD2. Germline V gives CDR1 PRHDT, CDR2 FYEKMQ (reference sequence). V shed 5 bases and J 3 bases; nucleotides not matched to a gene: 12. This CDR3 has 19 residues.

The chain employs TRBV2 and TRBJ2-3; TRBD2 is a possible D gene (5 bases). V lost 3 bases, J lost 2 bases, and 15 bases lay in between. The CDR3 is 16 residues long. The germline V gene encodes CDR1 SNHLY and CDR2 FYNNEI. CDR3 amino acids: CASSDGTGFTTDTQYF. CDR3 DNA sequence: TGTGCCAGCAGTGATGGCACGGGGTTCACCACAGATACGCAGTATTTT.

This clonotype came up many times. The genes are TRBV3-1 and TRBJ1-5, with a tentative D call TRBD1 (5 bases). V was clipped by 0 bases and J by 2 bases, with 14 bases between them. CDR1 and CDR2 (germline): LGHDT, YNNKEL (reference sequence). This CDR3 has 17 amino acids. Here the CDR3 DNA reads TGTGCCAGCAGCCAAGATCCTGGCCAGGGAGGCAATCAGCCCCAGCATTTT. Its protein is CASSQDPGQGGNQPQHF.

This clonotype has ten or more counts. This chain uses TRBV6-5 with TRBJ2-3, with 9 bases that match TRBD2. Germline assignment: CDR1 MNHEY and CDR2 SVGAGI. The CDR3 contains 19 residues. The junction had 18 bases not matched to a gene; V was cut back by 2 bases and J by 6 bases. CDR3 residues: CASSYHHPPSGDPADTQYF. CDR3 DNA: TGTGCCAGCAGTTACCATCATCCGCCTAGCGGGGATCCGGCCGATACGCAGTATTTT.

The V call is TRBV4-3, the J call TRBJ2-2; 7 bases align to TRBD1. The germline gives CDR1 LGHNA, CDR2 YSLEER. The CDR3 contains 16 residues. Trimming removed 1 base from V and 3 bases from J; junction bases left unmatched: 5. The CDR3, as DNA: TGCGCCAGCAGCCAAGTCGACAGGGTATACACCGGGGAGCTGTTTTTT. This translates into CASSQVDRVYTGELFF.

Regarding this clonotype: A much bigger clone sits one base away, suggesting this may be a read error. The J gene is TRBJ1-2, the V gene TRBV7-9; 9 bases are shared with TRBD1. This CDR3 has 16 residues. Germline CDR1 and CDR2: SEHNR and FQNEAQ (reference sequence). V dropped 1 base and J dropped 8; count of bases not matched to a gene: 11. Here the CDR3 reads CASSLEGPGTGQGYTF. CDR3 coding DNA: TGTGCCAGCAGCTTAGAAGGCCCCGGGACAGGGCAGGGCTACACCTTC.

Comments on this clonotype: This could be a read error, since a much larger clone is one nucleotide away. The chain is built from TRBV4-1 and TRBJ2-1, with D possibly TRBD2 on 6 matching bases. Trimming left V 7 bases short and J 3 bases short, with 7 bases between. The CDR3 consists of 12 residues. CDR1 and CDR2 (germline): MGHRA, YSYEKL. The CDR3 coding sequence is TGCGCCAGCAACGGGAGCTACAATGAGCAGTTCTTC. It translates to CASNGSYNEQFF.

For this clonotype: One end of the junction is discordant with germline, which a read error may explain. The rearrangement joins TRBV13 to TRBJ1-3; D possibly corresponds to TRBD1 (5 bases). The V gene's germline CDR1 is PRHDT and CDR2 FYEKMQ (reference sequence). This CDR3 comprises 15 residues. CDR3 residues: CASSHDRSSGNSIYF. DNA of the CDR3: TGTGCCAGCAGCCATGACAGAAGCTCTGGAAACTCCATATATTTT. The full variable domain, in which reference TRBV13 and TRBJ1-3 provide the parts outside the CDR3, is AAGVIQSPRHLIKEKRETATLKCYPIPRHDTVYWYQQGPGQDPQFLISFYEKMQSDKGSIPDRFSAQQFSDYHSELNMSSLELGDSALYFCASSHDRSSGNSIYFGEGSWLTVV.

Many counts were recorded for this clonotype. The chain uses TRBV20-1 and TRBJ2-7; a weak D match, TRBD1 (6 bases). Germline loops: CDR1 DFQATT, CDR2 SNEGSKA (reference sequence). Trimming stripped 6 bases from V and 3 bases from J, with 9 bases between. CDR3 length: 11 amino acids. The CDR3 reads CSARDNYEQYF. DNA for the CDR3: TGCAGTGCGAGGGACAACTACGAGCAGTACTTC.

This clonotype showed up many times. The V call is TRBV2, the J call TRBJ2-7; the match to TRBD1 covers 7 bases. CDR1 SNHLY and CDR2 FYNNEI come from the germline V gene. The ends lost 8 bases at V and 4 bases at J; junction bases unmatched: 11. This CDR3 region has 14 residues. The chain's CDR3 is CASEGEQGWYEQYF. CDR3 nucleotides: TGTGCCAGCGAAGGAGAACAGGGGTGGTACGAGCAGTACTTC.

This clonotype was seen at least ten times. The J gene is TRBJ2-6, the V gene TRBV29-1, with D unclear. The germline gives CDR1 SQVTM, CDR2 ANQGSEA. The CDR3 loop spans 13 amino acids. V shed 6 bases and J shed 0 bases, with 6 bases lying between them. DNA for the CDR3: TGCAGCGTCGCCTTCTCTGGGGCCAACGTCCTGACTTTC. This translates into CSVAFSGANVLTF.

CDR3 loop: CASSLRWGGTTDTQYF. The CDR3 region has the DNA TGTGCCAGCAGTCTCCGCTGGGGGGGAACCACAGATACGCAGTATTTT. The V gene is TRBV6-5, the J gene TRBJ2-3; 7 bases map to TRBD2. CDR3 length: 16 amino acids. J gave up 2 bases and V 5 bases, and 10 bases lay outside the gene matches. The germline V gene encodes CDR1 MNHEY and CDR2 SVGAGI.

This clonotype has at least ten counts. The V and J genes are TRBV10-2 and TRBJ1-2; 7 bases are shared with TRBD1. V gave up 6 bases and J gave up 4 bases; unmatched junction bases: 5. This CDR3 is built from 13 residues. The germline gives CDR1 WSHSY, CDR2 SAAADI. CDR3 protein: CASSEDRSYGYTF. CDR3 nucleotides: TGCGCCAGCAGCGAGGACAGGTCCTATGGCTACACCTTC.